This TCR beta chain was observed in a study of T-cell reconstitution after alpha-beta-depleted transplantation in children. Study-wide results and limits: After one year, T-cell counts and TCRbeta diversity mostly came from new T cells.

Molecular barcoding with unique molecular identifiers was used for the TCRbeta library. Using its own MiXCR run on the PCR reads, TCRdb lists one record per CDR3 protein. In the table there are 75,000 to 80,000 distinct CDR3 sequences, about a sixth of which are singletons. Remarks on this clonotype: Its antigen is still unknown.

The CDR3 consists of 14 residues. Trimming removed 2 bases from V and 8 bases from J; junction bases left unmatched: 6. Germline V gene data show CDR1 as SEHNR and CDR2 as FQNEAQ (reference sequence). The V call is TRBV7-9, the J call TRBJ1-1, with TRBD1 matching over 9 bases. The sequence was collected from a male patient aged 2-15 years who had a stem cell transplant for acute lymphoblastic leukemia, so the T cells may come from the graft donor. Source: PBMCs, mostly from graft donor cells, taken 360 days after TCRalphabeta/CD19-depleted stem cell transplant. In DNA, the CDR3 is TGTGCCAGCAGCTTAAGGGGGACAGGGCCCGAAGCTTTCTTT. Translated, it gives CASSLRGTGPEAFF.